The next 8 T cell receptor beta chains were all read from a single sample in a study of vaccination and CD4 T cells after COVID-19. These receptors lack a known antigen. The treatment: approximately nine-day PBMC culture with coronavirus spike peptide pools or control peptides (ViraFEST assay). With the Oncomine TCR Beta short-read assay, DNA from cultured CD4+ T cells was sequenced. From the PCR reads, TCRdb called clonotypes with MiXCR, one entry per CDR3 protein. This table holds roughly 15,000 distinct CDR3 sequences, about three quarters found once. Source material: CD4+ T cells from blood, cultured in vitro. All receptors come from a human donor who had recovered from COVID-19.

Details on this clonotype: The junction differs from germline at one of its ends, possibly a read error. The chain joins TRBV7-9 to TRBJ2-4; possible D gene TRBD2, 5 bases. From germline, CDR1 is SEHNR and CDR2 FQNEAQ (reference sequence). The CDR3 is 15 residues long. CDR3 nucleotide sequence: TGCGCCAGCAGCCAAGTCGGGATAGCCAAAAACATTCAGTACTTC. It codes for CASSQVGIAKNIQYF.

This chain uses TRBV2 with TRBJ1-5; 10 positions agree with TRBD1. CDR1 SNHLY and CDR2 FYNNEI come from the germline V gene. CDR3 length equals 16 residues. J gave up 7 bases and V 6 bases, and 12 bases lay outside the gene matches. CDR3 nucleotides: TGTGCCAGCAGGAAGACCGGGACAGGGGCCGGGCAGCCCCAGCATTTT. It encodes CASRKTGTGAGQPQHF.

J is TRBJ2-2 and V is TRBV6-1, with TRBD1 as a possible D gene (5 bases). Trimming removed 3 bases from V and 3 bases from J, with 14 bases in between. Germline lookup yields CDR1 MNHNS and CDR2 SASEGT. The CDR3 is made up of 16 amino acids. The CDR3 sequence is CASSDRAGWYTGELFF. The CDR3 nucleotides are TGTGCCAGCAGTGACCGGGCAGGGTGGTACACCGGGGAGCTGTTTTTT.

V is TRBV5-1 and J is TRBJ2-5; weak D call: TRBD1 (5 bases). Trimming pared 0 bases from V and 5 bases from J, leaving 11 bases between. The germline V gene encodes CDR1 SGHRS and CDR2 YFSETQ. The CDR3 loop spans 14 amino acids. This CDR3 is CASSLGAGFETQYF. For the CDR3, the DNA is TGCGCCAGCAGCTTGGGGGCAGGGTTCGAGACCCAGTACTTC.

CDR3 in DNA: TGTGCCAGCGATGACAGGGCCTCTGGAAACACCATATATTTT. It is translated as CASDDRASGNTIYF. V gene TRBV6-1 combines with J gene TRBJ1-3; 7 positions agree with TRBD1. The CDR3 totals 14 residues. The germline gives CDR1 MNHNS, CDR2 SASEGT. Trimming removed 8 bases from V and 0 bases from J; junction bases left unmatched: 4.

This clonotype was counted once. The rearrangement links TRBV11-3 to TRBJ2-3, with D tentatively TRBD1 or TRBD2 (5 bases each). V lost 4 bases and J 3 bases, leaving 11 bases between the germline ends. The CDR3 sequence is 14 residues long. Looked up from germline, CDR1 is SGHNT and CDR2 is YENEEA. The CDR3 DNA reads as TGTGCCAGCAGCTCCCGGGGCTATACAGATACGCAGTATTTT. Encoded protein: CASSSRGYTDTQYF.

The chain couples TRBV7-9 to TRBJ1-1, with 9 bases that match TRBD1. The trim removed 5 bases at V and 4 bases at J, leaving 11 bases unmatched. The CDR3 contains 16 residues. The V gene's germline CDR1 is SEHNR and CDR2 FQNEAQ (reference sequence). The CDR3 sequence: CASSRTTGTGSTEAFF. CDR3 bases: TGTGCCAGCAGCCGAACGACCGGGACAGGGAGCACTGAAGCTTTCTTT.

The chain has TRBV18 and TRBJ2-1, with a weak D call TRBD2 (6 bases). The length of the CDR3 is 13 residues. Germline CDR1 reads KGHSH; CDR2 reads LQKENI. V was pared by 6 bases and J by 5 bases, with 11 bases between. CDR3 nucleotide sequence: TGTGCCAGCTCGCCCAGGGAGGACAATGAGCAGTTCTTC. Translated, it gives CASSPREDNEQFF.